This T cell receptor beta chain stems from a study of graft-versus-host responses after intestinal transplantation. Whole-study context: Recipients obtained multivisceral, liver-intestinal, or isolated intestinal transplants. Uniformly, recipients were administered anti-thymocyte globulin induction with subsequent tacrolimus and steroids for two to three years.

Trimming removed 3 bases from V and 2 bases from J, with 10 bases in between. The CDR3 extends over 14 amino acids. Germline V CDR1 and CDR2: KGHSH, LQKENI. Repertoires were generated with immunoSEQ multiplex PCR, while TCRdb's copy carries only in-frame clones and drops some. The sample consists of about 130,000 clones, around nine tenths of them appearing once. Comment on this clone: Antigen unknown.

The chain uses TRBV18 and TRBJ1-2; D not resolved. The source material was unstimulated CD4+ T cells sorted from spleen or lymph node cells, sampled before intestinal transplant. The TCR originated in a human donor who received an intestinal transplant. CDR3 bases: TGTGCCAGCTCACCGAGGGCAGGCAACTATGGCTACACCTTC. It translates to CASSPRAGNYGYTF. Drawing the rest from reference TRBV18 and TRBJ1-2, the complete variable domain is NAGVMQNPRHLVRRRGQEARLRCSPMKGHSHVYWYRQLPEEGLKFMVYLQKENIIDESGMPKERFSAEFPKEGPSILRIQQVVRGDSAAYFCASSPRAGNYGYTFGSGTRLTVV.